The present TCR beta chain was sequenced within a study of blood T cell repertoires in COVID-19. At the level of the study: The United States, Italy and Spain were the sources of the acute and convalescent COVID-19 samples. The analysed material was cDNA or gDNA that came from T cells, B-cell-depleted T cells, or PBMCs.

Sequenced by immunoSEQ multiplex PCR; TCRdb stores in-frame clones only, minus some. Among 200,000 or so clones listed, 65% to 90% were seen once. The CDR3 is made up of 14 amino acids. The junction had 10 bases not matched to a gene; V was cut back by 3 bases and J by 8 bases. CDR1 and CDR2 from the germline V gene are DFQATT and SNEGSKA (reference sequence). The origin of this receptor is a man aged 50 or older with acute or convalescent COVID-19. This rearrangement joins TRBV20-1 to TRBJ1-2, with TRBD1 matching 9 bases. Sequenced: peripheral blood. For the CDR3, the DNA is TGCAGTGCTAGTGTAAGGGACAGGGTGAACGGCTACACCTTC. Translation: CSASVRDRVNGYTF.